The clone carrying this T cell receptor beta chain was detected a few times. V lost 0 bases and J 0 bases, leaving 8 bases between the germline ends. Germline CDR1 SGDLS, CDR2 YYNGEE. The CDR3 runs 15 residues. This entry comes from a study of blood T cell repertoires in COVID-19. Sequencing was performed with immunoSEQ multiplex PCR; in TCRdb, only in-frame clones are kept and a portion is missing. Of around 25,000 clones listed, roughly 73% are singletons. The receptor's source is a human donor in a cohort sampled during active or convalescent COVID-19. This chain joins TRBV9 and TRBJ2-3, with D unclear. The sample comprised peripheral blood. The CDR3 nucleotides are TGTGCCAGCAGCGTAGGTCAGATTAGCACAGATACGCAGTATTTT. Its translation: CASSVGQISTDTQYF.